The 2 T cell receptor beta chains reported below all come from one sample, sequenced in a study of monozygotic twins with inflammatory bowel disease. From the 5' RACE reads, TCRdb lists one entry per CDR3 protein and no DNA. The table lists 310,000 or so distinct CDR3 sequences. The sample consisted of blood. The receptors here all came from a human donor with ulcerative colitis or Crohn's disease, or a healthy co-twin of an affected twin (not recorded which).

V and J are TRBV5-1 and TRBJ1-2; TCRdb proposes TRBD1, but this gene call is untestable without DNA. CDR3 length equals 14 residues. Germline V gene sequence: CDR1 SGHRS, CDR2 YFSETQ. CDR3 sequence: CASSPGQGEGGYTF.

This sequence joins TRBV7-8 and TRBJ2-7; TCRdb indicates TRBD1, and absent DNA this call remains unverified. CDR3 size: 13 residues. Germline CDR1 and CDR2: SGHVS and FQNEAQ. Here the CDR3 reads CASTNSTLDEQYF.